This T cell receptor beta chain was obtained from a study of T cells in Graves' hyperthyroidism and ophthalmopathy. Study-level findings and limits: The model foresaw ophthalmopathy a median approximately 6.1 months prior to onset. In blood, most of the thyroid clonotypes expanded above 0.001 were also present.

What was amplified from RNA transcripts were TCR beta CDR3 regions. Carried out on the TCR CDR3, a first-round RT-PCR used the HTBI primer set. TCRdb recomputed calls from the multiplex PCR reads with MiXCR, one row per CDR3 protein. The data show fewer than 700,000 distinct CDR3 sequences, roughly a sixth seen once. Germline assignment: CDR1 SGHTA and CDR2 FQGTGA. The length of the CDR3 is 14 residues. V lost 5 bases and J lost 1, with 9 bases in between. Exclusion of patients followed from uncontrolled infection, other autoimmune disease, pregnancy or lactation. This clonotype has ten or more counts. As yet, its antigen is unknown.

The genes are TRBV7-3 and TRBJ1-3; no firm D call. This sequence was found in a woman aged 18-29 years with Graves' ophthalmopathy. Sequencing used blood. The chain's CDR3 is CASSQPESGNTIYF. As DNA, the CDR3 is TGTGCCAGCAGCCAACCCGAGTCTGGAAACACCATATATTTT.